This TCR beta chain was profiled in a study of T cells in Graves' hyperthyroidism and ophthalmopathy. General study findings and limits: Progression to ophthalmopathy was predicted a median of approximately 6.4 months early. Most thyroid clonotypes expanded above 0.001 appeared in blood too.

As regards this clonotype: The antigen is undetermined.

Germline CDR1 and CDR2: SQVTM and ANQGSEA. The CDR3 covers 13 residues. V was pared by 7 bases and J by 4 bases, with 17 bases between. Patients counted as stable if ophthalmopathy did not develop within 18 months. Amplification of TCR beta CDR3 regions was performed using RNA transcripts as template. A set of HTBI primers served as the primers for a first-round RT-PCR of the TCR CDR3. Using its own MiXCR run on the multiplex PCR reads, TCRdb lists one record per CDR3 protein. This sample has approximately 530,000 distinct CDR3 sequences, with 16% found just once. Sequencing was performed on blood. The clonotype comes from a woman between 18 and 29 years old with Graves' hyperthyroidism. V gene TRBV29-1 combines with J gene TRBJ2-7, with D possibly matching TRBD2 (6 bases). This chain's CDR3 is CSGASEGRYEQYF. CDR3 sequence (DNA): TGCAGCGGGGCGTCGGAGGGCCGATACGAGCAGTACTTC.